This T cell receptor (beta chain) was documented in a study of T cell repertoires in cytomegalovirus infection. Overall study: Indicated by public TCR beta signatures were CMV infection and matching HLA type.

TCRdb re-called the reads with MiXCR, one entry per CDR3 protein. Here the sample spans fewer than 200,000 distinct CDR3 sequences, around an eighth being singletons. Whole-study results and caveats: There were HLA-C-restricted CMV-specific TCR beta clonotypes dominating the ex vivo response.

The table lists this clonotype with many counts. Its antigen remains unknown. This clonotype was sampled from a human donor in good health (CMV status not recorded). Some clones in this sample may be carry-over from other donors' samples. Sequenced sample: PBMCs.

CDR3 sequence: CASSSLSVREKLFF. The CDR3 bases are TGTGCCAGCAGTTCCCTCAGTGTCCGCGAAAAACTGTTTTTT. The chain has TRBV28 and TRBJ1-4, with D unclear. The V gene's germline CDR1 is MDHEN and CDR2 SYDVKM. The CDR3 totals 14 residues. Trimming cost V 4 bases and J 8 bases, with 14 bases left between them.